The rows below give T cell receptor beta chains drawn from one sample of a study of shared clonotypes between healthy human individuals. Profiling relied on immunoSEQ multiplex PCR, and the TCRdb table lists in-frame clones only, not all of them. The sample lists hundreds of thousands of clones, around 74% occurring once. Input material: memory CD4+ T cells sorted from blood. The source is a woman between 25 and 40 years old in good health. CDR3s include the opening cysteine and the closing phenylalanine or tryptophan. A D gene is named only where the DNA matches it firmly. Rows may omit the clone size; those that give it use once, few, many or a size class.

v_call	clone_size	j_call	d_call	cdr3_nt	cdr3_aa
TRBV27	few	TRBJ2-1	.	TGTGCCAGCAGGCGACTAGATGGGAATGAGCAGTTCTTC	CASRRLDGNEQFF
TRBV2	.	TRBJ1-3	.	TGTGCCAGCAGGTATGCTGGAAACACCATATATTTT	CASRYAGNTIYF
TRBV14	once	TRBJ2-5	.	TGTGCCAGCAGCCGCGTACGGGGGCCAAGGCCCGTCCAGACCCAGTACTTC	CASSRVRGPRPVQTQYF
TRBV10-2	.	TRBJ2-1	TRBD2	TGCGCCAGCAGTGAACCCGGGACTAGCGGGAGTAAGGGGCAGTTCTTC	CASSEPGTSGSKGQFF
TRBV5-4	.	TRBJ1-1	.	TGTGCCAGCAGCTCCCCTGGGGGTCTCACTGAAGCTTTCTTT	CASSSPGGLTEAFF
TRBV5-4	few	TRBJ2-1	TRBD2	TGTGCCAGCAGCCCAGGCGGGACTAGCGGGAGCCGGACCTACAATGAGCAGTTCTTC	CASSPGGTSGSRTYNEQFF
TRBV11-2	.	TRBJ1-1	.	TGTGCCAGCAGCTTAGTAACAGGGAACACTGAAGCTTTCTTT	CASSLVTGNTEAFF
TRBV30	.	TRBJ1-4	.	TGTGCCTGGAGTACAGCGGCGGGTGAAAAACTGTTTTTT	CAWSTAAGEKLFF
TRBV7-9	.	TRBJ1-1	.	TGTGCCAGCTCCACCGGAGGTACTGAAGCTTTCTTT	CASSTGGTEAFF
TRBV25-1	.	TRBJ2-1	TRBD2	TGTGCCAGCAGTGAATTAGGGACTACCAACAATGAGCAGTTCTTC	CASSELGTTNNEQFF
TRBV10-3	.	TRBJ2-7	.	TGTGCCATCAGACGGGACGGCCCCTACGAGCAGTACTTC	CAIRRDGPYEQYF